This is a list of T cell receptor beta chains from one sample in a study of T-cell reconstitution after alpha-beta-depleted transplantation in children. In TCRdb, the PCR reads were re-called with MiXCR into one record per CDR3 protein. This table holds about 72,000 distinct CDR3 sequences, roughly 6.6% found once. The sequenced sample was PBMCs from the stem cell graft donor, obtained from the stem cell graft. The receptors derive from a human donor who donated a stem cell graft to a child with acute lymphoblastic leukemia. Both conserved end residues are part of each CDR3. The D gene is left open where the match is weak. Clone size, where shown, is once, few, many, or a class for clones that have expanded.

J gene,CDR3 length,V gene,D gene,clone size,CDR3 DNA,CDR3 protein
TRBJ2-3,13,TRBV10-3,.,few,TGTGCCATCAGAGGGACTAGCACAGATACGCAGTATTTT,CAIRGTSTDTQYF
TRBJ2-2,14,TRBV29-1,.,few,TGCAGCGTTGAAGCGGGATCGAACACCGGGGAGCTGTTTTTT,CSVEAGSNTGELFF
TRBJ1-1,12,TRBV6-6,.,many,TGTGCCAGCAGACAGGTACAAGCTGAAGCTTTCTTT,CASRQVQAEAFF
TRBJ2-1,16,TRBV28,TRBD1,many,TGTGCCAGCAGTGATCCCGGGACAGGGTATAGGAATGAGCAGTTCTTC,CASSDPGTGYRNEQFF
TRBJ2-1,15,TRBV6-2/TRBV6-3,TRBD1,few,TGTGCCAGCAGTGCCCGGGACAGGGATAACAATGAGCAGTTCTTC,CASSARDRDNNEQFF
TRBJ2-7,17,TRBV27,TRBD2,.,TGTGCCAGCAGTTTTGGGGTAGCGGGAGGTTTTCTCTACGAGCAGTACTTC,CASSFGVAGGFLYEQYF
TRBJ2-7,13,TRBV6-1,.,.,TGTGCCAGCAGTGAAGAAATTTCCTACGAGCAGTACTTC,CASSEEISYEQYF
TRBJ2-7,16,TRBV7-9,.,many,TGTGCCAGCAGCTTAACGGATCTAGCCGTTTCCTACGAGCAGTACTTC,CASSLTDLAVSYEQYF
TRBJ1-3,12,TRBV29-1,.,many,TGCAGCGTTAAGGACTCTGGAAACACCATATATTTT,CSVKDSGNTIYF
TRBJ2-6,14,TRBV6-5,.,many,TGTGCCAGCAGCCCCTTTCCTGGGGCCAACGTCCTGACTTTC,CASSPFPGANVLTF
TRBJ1-1,15,TRBV25-1,.,few,TGTGCCAGCAGTGCAACGGTCGTAGGGTCCACTGAAGCTTTCTTT,CASSATVVGSTEAFF
TRBJ2-5,14,TRBV12-3/TRBV12-4,.,few,TGTGCCAGCACCCCTGGGGGAACACAAGAGACCCAGTACTTC,CASTPGGTQETQYF
TRBJ2-1,15,TRBV7-9,TRBD2,.,TGTGCCAGGGGCCCGGGACTAGTCTATTACAATGAGCAGTTCTTC,CARGPGLVYYNEQFF
TRBJ2-2,16,TRBV5-1,TRBD1,many,TGCGCCAGCAGCAGCGGGACAGGGGGAAATACCGGGGAGCTGTTTTTT,CASSSGTGGNTGELFF
TRBJ1-2,14,TRBV6-1,.,many,TGTGCCAGCAGTGAAGTCAGTGGTACCTATGGCTACACCTTC,CASSEVSGTYGYTF
TRBJ1-6,16,TRBV12-3/TRBV12-4,TRBD1,many,TGTGCCAGCAGTTTAGGTCAGGGGGATTTAGAATCACCCCTCCACTTT,CASSLGQGDLESPLHF
TRBJ1-1,15,TRBV5-1,.,many,TGCGCCAGCAGCTTTTGGTCAGTACAGAACACTGAAGCTTTCTTT,CASSFWSVQNTEAFF
TRBJ1-1,15,TRBV19,.,many,TGTGCCAGTAGTATAGTCGGGACAAGCAACACTGAAGCTTTCTTT,CASSIVGTSNTEAFF
TRBJ1-2,15,TRBV5-1,TRBD1,.,TGCGCCAGCAGCTTGGTTGACAGGGGCTCCTATGGCTACACCTTC,CASSLVDRGSYGYTF
TRBJ1-2,22,TRBV27,.,many,TGTGCCAGCAGTTTATTTCGGGGGGGTGGCGACCCATCGCCAGGGCCTCGAGATGGCTACACCTTC,CASSLFRGGGDPSPGPRDGYTF
TRBJ2-3,17,TRBV5-6,TRBD2,many,TGTGCCAGCAGCTTGCTAGCGGGGGGGCTGAGCACAGATACGCAGTATTTT,CASSLLAGGLSTDTQYF
TRBJ2-1,18,TRBV7-8,.,.,TGTGCCAGCAGCTCCGTATCGCGGGGACCTCTACCCGACAATGAGCAGTTCTTC,CASSSVSRGPLPDNEQFF
TRBJ2-5,14,TRBV29-1,.,.,TGCAGCGTTGAACTTAAGGACAGCCAAGAGACCCAGTACTTC,CSVELKDSQETQYF
TRBJ2-2,12,TRBV29-1,.,.,TGCAGCGTTGTAGGGCAGGCCGGGGAGCTGTTTTTT,CSVVGQAGELFF
TRBJ1-5,15,TRBV5-6,.,many,TGTGCCAGCAGCCTGGAAGGGGAGAGCAATCAGCCCCAGCATTTT,CASSLEGESNQPQHF
TRBJ1-2,16,TRBV4-3,.,many,TGCGCCAGCAGCCCCGAAGCAAGGAGGGGCAACTATGGCTACACCTTC,CASSPEARRGNYGYTF
TRBJ2-1,12,TRBV12-3/TRBV12-4,.,many,TGTGCCAGCAGTTTAAGCCGGTATGAGCAGTTCTTC,CASSLSRYEQFF
TRBJ2-1,15,TRBV7-3,.,many,TGTGCCAGCAGCTCCGACGTGGGAACCTACAATGAGCAGTTCTTC,CASSSDVGTYNEQFF
TRBJ1-4,13,TRBV20-1,.,many,TGCAGTGCTAGAACGGGGGGCTCTGAAAAACTGTTTTTT,CSARTGGSEKLFF